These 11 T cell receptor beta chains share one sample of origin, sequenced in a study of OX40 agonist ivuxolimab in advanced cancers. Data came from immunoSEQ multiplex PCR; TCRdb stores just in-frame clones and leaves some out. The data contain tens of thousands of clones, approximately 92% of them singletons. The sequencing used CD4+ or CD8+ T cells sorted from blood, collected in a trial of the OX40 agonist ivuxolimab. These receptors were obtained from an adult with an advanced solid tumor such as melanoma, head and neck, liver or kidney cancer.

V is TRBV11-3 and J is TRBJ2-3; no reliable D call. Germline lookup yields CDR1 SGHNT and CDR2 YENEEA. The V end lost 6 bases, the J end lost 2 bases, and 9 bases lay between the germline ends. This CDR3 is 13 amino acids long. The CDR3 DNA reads TGTGCCAGCAGAAGCCCCCCCACAGATACGCAGTATTTT. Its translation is CASRSPPTDTQYF.

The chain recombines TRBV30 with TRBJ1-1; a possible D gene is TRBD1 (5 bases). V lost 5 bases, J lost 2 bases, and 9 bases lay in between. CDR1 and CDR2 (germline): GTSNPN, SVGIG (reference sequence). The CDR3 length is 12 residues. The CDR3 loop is CAWGGRNTEAFF. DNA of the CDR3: TGTGCCTGGGGGGGGAGAAACACTGAAGCTTTCTTT.

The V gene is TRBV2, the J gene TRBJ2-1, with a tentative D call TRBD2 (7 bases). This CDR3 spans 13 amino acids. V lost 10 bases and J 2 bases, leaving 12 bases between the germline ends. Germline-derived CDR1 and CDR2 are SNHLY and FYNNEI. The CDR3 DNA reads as TGTGCCAACGGGGGGCGGACCTACAATGAGCAGTTCTTC. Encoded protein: CANGGRTYNEQFF.

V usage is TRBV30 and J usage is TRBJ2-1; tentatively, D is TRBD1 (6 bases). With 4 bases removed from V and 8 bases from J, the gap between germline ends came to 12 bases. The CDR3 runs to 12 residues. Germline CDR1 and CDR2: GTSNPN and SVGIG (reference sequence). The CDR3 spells CAWTEAGDEQFF. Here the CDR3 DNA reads TGTGCCTGGACCGAAGCAGGGGATGAGCAGTTCTTC.

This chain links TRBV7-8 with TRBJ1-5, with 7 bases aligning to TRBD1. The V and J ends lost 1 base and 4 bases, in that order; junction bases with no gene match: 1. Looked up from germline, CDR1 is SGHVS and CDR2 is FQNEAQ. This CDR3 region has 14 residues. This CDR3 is CASSLGQGNQPQHF. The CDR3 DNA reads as TGTGCCAGCAGCTTAGGACAGGGTAATCAGCCCCAGCATTTT.

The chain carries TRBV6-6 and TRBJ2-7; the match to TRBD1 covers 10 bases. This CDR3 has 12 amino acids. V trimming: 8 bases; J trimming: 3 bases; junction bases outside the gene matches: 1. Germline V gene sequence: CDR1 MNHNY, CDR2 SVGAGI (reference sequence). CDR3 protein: CASGTGDYEQYF. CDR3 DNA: TGTGCCAGCGGGACAGGGGACTACGAGCAGTACTTC.

CDR3 sequence: CASRVVRGGFEQYF. CDR3 bases: TGTGCCAGCAGGGTGGTCAGGGGGGGCTTCGAGCAGTACTTC. This chain connects TRBV27 to TRBJ2-7; D is possibly TRBD1 or TRBD2 (7 bases each). V was cut by 6 bases and J by 6 bases, with 18 bases left in between. This CDR3 is built from 14 residues. Germline V CDR1 and CDR2: MNHEY, SMNVEV (reference sequence).

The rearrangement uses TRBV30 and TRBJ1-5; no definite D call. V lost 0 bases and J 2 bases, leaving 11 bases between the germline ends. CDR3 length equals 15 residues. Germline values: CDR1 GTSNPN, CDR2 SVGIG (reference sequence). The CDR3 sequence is CAWSVQGFGNQPQHF. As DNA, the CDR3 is TGTGCCTGGAGTGTACAAGGGTTTGGCAATCAGCCCCAGCATTTT. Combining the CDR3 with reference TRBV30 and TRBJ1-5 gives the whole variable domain SQTIHQWPATLVQPVGSPLSLECTVEGTSNPNLYWYRQAAGRGLQLLFYSVGIGQISSEVPQNLSASRPQDRQFILSSKKLLLSDSGFYLCAWSVQGFGNQPQHFGDGTRLSIL.

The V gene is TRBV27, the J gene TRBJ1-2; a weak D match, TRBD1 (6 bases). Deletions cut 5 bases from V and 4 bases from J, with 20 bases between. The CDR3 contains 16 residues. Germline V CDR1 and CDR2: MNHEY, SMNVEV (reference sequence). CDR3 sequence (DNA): TGTGCCAGCAGTCCCCAGGGGTCAGGGTTGATCTATGGCTACACCTTC. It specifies CASSPQGSGLIYGYTF.

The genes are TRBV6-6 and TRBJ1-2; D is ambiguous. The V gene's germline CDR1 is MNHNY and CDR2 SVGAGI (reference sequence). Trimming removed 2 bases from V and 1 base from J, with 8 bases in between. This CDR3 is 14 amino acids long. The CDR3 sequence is CASSYTPFNYGYTF. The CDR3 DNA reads TGTGCCAGCAGTTACACCCCCTTTAACTATGGCTACACCTTC.

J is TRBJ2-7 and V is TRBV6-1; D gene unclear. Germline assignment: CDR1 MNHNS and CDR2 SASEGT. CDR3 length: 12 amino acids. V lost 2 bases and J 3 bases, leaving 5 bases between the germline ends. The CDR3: CASSEPFYEQYV. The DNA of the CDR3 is TGTGCCAGCAGTGAACCTTTCTACGAGCAGTACGTC.